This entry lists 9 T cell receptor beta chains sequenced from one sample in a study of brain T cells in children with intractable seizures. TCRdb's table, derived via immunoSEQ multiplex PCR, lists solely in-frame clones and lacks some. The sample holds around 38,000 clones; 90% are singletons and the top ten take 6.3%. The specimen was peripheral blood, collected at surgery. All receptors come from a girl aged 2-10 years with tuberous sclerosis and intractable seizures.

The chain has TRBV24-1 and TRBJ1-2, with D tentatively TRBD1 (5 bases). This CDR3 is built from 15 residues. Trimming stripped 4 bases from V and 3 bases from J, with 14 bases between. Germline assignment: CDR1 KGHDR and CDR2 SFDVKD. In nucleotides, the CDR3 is TGTGCCACCAGTGACATCAGGGAAAACGACTATGGCTACACCTTC. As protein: CATSDIRENDYGYTF.

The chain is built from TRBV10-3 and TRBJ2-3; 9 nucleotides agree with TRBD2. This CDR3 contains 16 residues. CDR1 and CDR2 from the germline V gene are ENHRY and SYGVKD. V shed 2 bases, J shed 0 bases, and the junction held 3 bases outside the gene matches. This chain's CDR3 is CAISEQTSGSTDTQYF. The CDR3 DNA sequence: TGTGCCATCAGTGAGCAGACTAGCGGAAGCACAGATACGCAGTATTTT.

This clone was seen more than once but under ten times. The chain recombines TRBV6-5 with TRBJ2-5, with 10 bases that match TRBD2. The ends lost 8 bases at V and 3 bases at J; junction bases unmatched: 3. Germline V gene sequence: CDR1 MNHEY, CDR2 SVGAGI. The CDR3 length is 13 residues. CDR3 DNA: TGTGCCAGCCCTAGCGGGGGAGAAGAGACCCAGTACTTC. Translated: CASPSGGEETQYF.

CDR3 DNA sequence: TGCGCCAGCAGCCTTCGGGGGACAGGGAACTATGGCTACACCTTC. It is translated as CASSLRGTGNYGYTF. This sequence joins TRBV5-1 and TRBJ1-2, with TRBD1 matching 9 bases. The V gene end was trimmed by 4 bases and the J gene end by 2 bases; junction bases not matched to a gene: 6. Germline CDR1 is SGHRS and CDR2 is YFSETQ. This CDR3 is built from 15 residues.

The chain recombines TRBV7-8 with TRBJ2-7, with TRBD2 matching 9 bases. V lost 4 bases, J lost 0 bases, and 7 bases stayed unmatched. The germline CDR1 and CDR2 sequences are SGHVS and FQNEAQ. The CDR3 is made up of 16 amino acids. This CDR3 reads CASSSSGGQSSYEQYF. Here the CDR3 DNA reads TGTGCCAGCAGCTCCAGCGGGGGGCAGAGCTCCTACGAGCAGTACTTC.

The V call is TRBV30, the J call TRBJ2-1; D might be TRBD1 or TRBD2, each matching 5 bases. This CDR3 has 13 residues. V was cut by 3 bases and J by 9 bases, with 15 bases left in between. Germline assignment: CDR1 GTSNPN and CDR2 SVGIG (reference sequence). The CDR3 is CAWSWGTTGEQFF. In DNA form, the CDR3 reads TGTGCCTGGAGCTGGGGGACCACCGGTGAGCAGTTCTTC.

The DNA of the CDR3 is TGCAGCACTGCACAGGGAGCTTCCTACGAGCAGTACGTC. It specifies CSTAQGASYEQYV. The chain has TRBV29-1 and TRBJ2-7, with D perhaps matching TRBD1 (6 bases). Looked up from germline, CDR1 is SQVTM and CDR2 is ANQGSEA. The CDR3 consists of 13 residues. The ends were cut back, 8 bases at V and 1 base at J, with 15 bases in the middle.

Here the CDR3 DNA reads TGTGCCAGCAGCGCCCCAGGGGGCAGTCAGCCCCAGCATTTT. Its protein is CASSAPGGSQPQHF. This sequence joins TRBV6-5 and TRBJ1-5; 8 nucleotides agree with TRBD1. Germline V lookup: CDR1 MNHEY, CDR2 SVGAGI. J lost 6 bases, V lost 6 bases, and 7 bases had no gene match. The length of the CDR3 is 14 residues.

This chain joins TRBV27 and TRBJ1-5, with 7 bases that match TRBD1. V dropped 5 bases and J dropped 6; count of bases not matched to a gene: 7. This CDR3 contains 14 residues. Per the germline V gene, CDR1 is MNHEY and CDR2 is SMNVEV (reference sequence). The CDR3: CASSQQGTSQPQHF. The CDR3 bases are TGTGCCAGCAGTCAACAGGGGACGAGTCAGCCCCAGCATTTT.